The rows below give T cell receptor beta chains drawn from one sample of a study of T-cell memory formation after mild COVID-19. TCRdb re-called the 5' RACE reads through MiXCR, storing one row per CDR3 protein. Seen here are 120,000 to 150,000 distinct CDR3 sequences, about a fifth observed once, and the top ten hold 2% to 2.5%. Material for sequencing was PBMCs or a T cell subset sorted from them (not recorded which). All receptors come from an adult woman who had mild COVID-19 (a few samples of this study predate the infection). Cell type and time point are not known. CDR3s include the opening cysteine and the closing phenylalanine or tryptophan. The order of the fields is CDR3 DNA, CDR3 protein, V gene, clone size, J gene, D gene. D genes are given only for firm matches. Clone sizes are given selectively: once, few, many, or a class where the clone is expanded.

cdr3_nt: TGCGCCAGCAGCTTGTCAGGGGGCGGTAGCACTGAAGCTTTCTTT
cdr3_aa: CASSLSGGGSTEAFF
v_call: TRBV5-1
clone_size: few
j_call: TRBJ1-1
d_call: TRBD1

cdr3_nt: TGTGCCACCAGCTCAGGGCTCGACTACGAGCAGTACTTC
cdr3_aa: CATSSGLDYEQYF
v_call: TRBV15
clone_size: few
j_call: TRBJ2-7
d_call: NA

cdr3_nt: TGTGCTAGTGGTTTAGCCGGGGAGCTGTTTTTT
cdr3_aa: CASGLAGELFF
v_call: TRBV12-5
clone_size: few
j_call: TRBJ2-2
d_call: NA

cdr3_nt: TGTGCCAGCAGCTTGGATCTGGCAGGCGAGCGGCCAAATGGCTACACCTTC
cdr3_aa: CASSLDLAGERPNGYTF
v_call: TRBV5-5
clone_size: few
j_call: TRBJ1-2
d_call: NA

cdr3_nt: TGTGCCAGCAGTCCCGGGGCGAGGACTGAAGCTTTCTTT
cdr3_aa: CASSPGARTEAFF
v_call: TRBV6-5
clone_size: NA
j_call: TRBJ1-1
d_call: NA

cdr3_nt: TGTGCCAGCTCACGCCCGGGACAGAACACTGAAGCTTTCTTT
cdr3_aa: CASSRPGQNTEAFF
v_call: TRBV18
clone_size: NA
j_call: TRBJ1-1
d_call: NA

cdr3_nt: TGTGCCAGCAGCCCACGGGTGACCGGGGAGCTGTTTTTT
cdr3_aa: CASSPRVTGELFF
v_call: TRBV7-8
clone_size: NA
j_call: TRBJ2-2
d_call: NA

cdr3_nt: TGTGCCTGGAGCACCGGACCCTTCTATGGCTACACCTTC
cdr3_aa: CAWSTGPFYGYTF
v_call: TRBV30
clone_size: NA
j_call: TRBJ1-2
d_call: NA

cdr3_nt: TGCAGTGCTAGCGTGTTCGGTGGGGGCCGGGAGACCCAGTACTTC
cdr3_aa: CSASVFGGGRETQYF
v_call: TRBV20-1
clone_size: NA
j_call: TRBJ2-5
d_call: NA

cdr3_nt: TGCAGTGCTAGACAGGGGGCGGCGAACACTGAAGCTTTCTTT
cdr3_aa: CSARQGAANTEAFF
v_call: TRBV20-1
clone_size: NA
j_call: TRBJ1-1
d_call: TRBD1

cdr3_nt: TGTGCCAGCAGCCCCAGGTCCGGGACAGGGGATACCTACGAGCAGTACTTC
cdr3_aa: CASSPRSGTGDTYEQYF
v_call: TRBV7-9
clone_size: NA
j_call: TRBJ2-7
d_call: TRBD1

cdr3_nt: TGCAGTGCTAGTATGGCGGGACAGGGGGTAACGAAACAGCCCCAGCATTTT
cdr3_aa: CSASMAGQGVTKQPQHF
v_call: TRBV20-1
clone_size: few
j_call: TRBJ1-5
d_call: TRBD1

cdr3_nt: TGTGCCACCAGTGATGGGACAGTTAATGAAAAACTGTTTTTT
cdr3_aa: CATSDGTVNEKLFF
v_call: TRBV24-1
clone_size: NA
j_call: TRBJ1-4
d_call: TRBD1

cdr3_nt: TGTGCCAGCAGTGAGGGCAGAAAAGAGACCCAGTACTTC
cdr3_aa: CASSEGRKETQYF
v_call: TRBV25-1
clone_size: few
j_call: TRBJ2-5
d_call: NA

cdr3_nt: TGCAGTGCTAGATTAGGCAGGGGGCTAACCGACTCCTACGAGCAGTACTTC
cdr3_aa: CSARLGRGLTDSYEQYF
v_call: TRBV20-1
clone_size: few
j_call: TRBJ2-7
d_call: TRBD1

cdr3_nt: TGTGCCAGCAGCTTGATGGGGACAGCGAACACTGAAGCTTTCTTT
cdr3_aa: CASSLMGTANTEAFF
v_call: TRBV5-6
clone_size: few
j_call: TRBJ1-1
d_call: TRBD1

cdr3_nt: TGTGCCAGCAGCCAAGTCTTGCGGGTGGACATGTACAATGAGCAGTTCTTC
cdr3_aa: CASSQVLRVDMYNEQFF
v_call: TRBV3-1
clone_size: few
j_call: TRBJ2-1
d_call: NA

cdr3_nt: TGCAGGGTGATTAGGGGCCCGGGCACTGAAGCTTTCTTT
cdr3_aa: CRVIRGPGTEAFF
v_call: TRBV20-1
clone_size: NA
j_call: TRBJ1-1
d_call: NA

cdr3_nt: TGTGCTAGTGGTCCCTACCTAGCGGGAGGAGTAGAGACCCAGTACTTC
cdr3_aa: CASGPYLAGGVETQYF
v_call: TRBV12-5
clone_size: NA
j_call: TRBJ2-5
d_call: TRBD2

cdr3_nt: TGTGCCAGCAGTTACTCGGTTGGGGGACTTTACGAGCAGTACTTC
cdr3_aa: CASSYSVGGLYEQYF
v_call: TRBV6-5
clone_size: few
j_call: TRBJ2-7
d_call: NA

cdr3_nt: TGCAGCGTCGCATACCTCCGGACAGGGACGTTGACCATTCAGTACTTC
cdr3_aa: CSVAYLRTGTLTIQYF
v_call: TRBV29-1
clone_size: NA
j_call: TRBJ2-4
d_call: TRBD1

cdr3_nt: TGTGCCATCGGAGGTCCCGACTACAATGAGCAGTTCTTC
cdr3_aa: CAIGGPDYNEQFF
v_call: TRBV10-3
clone_size: NA
j_call: TRBJ2-1
d_call: NA

cdr3_nt: TGCAGTGCTCCAGAAGCCGGGACTCCGAACTCTGGGGCCAACGTCCTGACTTTC
cdr3_aa: CSAPEAGTPNSGANVLTF
v_call: TRBV20-1
clone_size: once
j_call: TRBJ2-6
d_call: NA

cdr3_nt: TGTGCCAGCGAGTCCACAGGGACGAGGGCTACAGATACGCAGTATTTT
cdr3_aa: CASESTGTRATDTQYF
v_call: TRBV5-5
clone_size: once
j_call: TRBJ2-3
d_call: NA

cdr3_nt: TGTGCCACCTACGGGAGGGTTTGGGGAGAGACCCAGTACTTC
cdr3_aa: CATYGRVWGETQYF
v_call: TRBV24-1
clone_size: few
j_call: TRBJ2-5
d_call: TRBD2

cdr3_nt: TGTGCCACCAGCACTACGACAGGGCGCTCCTACAATGAGCAGTTCTTC
cdr3_aa: CATSTTTGRSYNEQFF
v_call: TRBV15
clone_size: few
j_call: TRBJ2-1
d_call: TRBD1

cdr3_nt: TGCGCCAGCAGCCCCTGGGGCCCCGGCACCGGGGAGCTGTTTTTT
cdr3_aa: CASSPWGPGTGELFF
v_call: TRBV5-1
clone_size: few
j_call: TRBJ2-2
d_call: NA

cdr3_nt: TGTGCCTGGAGGGGTACGCGTCTAGCGGGGCACTACGAGCAGTACTTC
cdr3_aa: CAWRGTRLAGHYEQYF
v_call: TRBV30
clone_size: few
j_call: TRBJ2-7
d_call: TRBD2

cdr3_nt: TGCGCCAGCAGCTTAGCCCGGACAGGGGGAATTGGGGAGACCCAGTACTTC
cdr3_aa: CASSLARTGGIGETQYF
v_call: TRBV5-1
clone_size: NA
j_call: TRBJ2-5
d_call: TRBD1

cdr3_nt: TGCGCCAGCAGCCCACGAGTGGGGAACTCCTACGAGCAGTACTTC
cdr3_aa: CASSPRVGNSYEQYF
v_call: TRBV5-1
clone_size: few
j_call: TRBJ2-7
d_call: NA

cdr3_nt: TGTGCCAGCAGCTACCGGGACAGGGCTGCAAAACTGTTTTTT
cdr3_aa: CASSYRDRAAKLFF
v_call: TRBV7-2
clone_size: once
j_call: TRBJ1-4
d_call: TRBD1

cdr3_nt: TGTGCCAGCGAAGACAGCACGGAAGCTTTCTTT
cdr3_aa: CASEDSTEAFF
v_call: TRBV7-9
clone_size: NA
j_call: TRBJ1-1
d_call: NA

cdr3_nt: TGTGCCAGCAGCTTGTACGGATCCTATGGCTACACCTTC
cdr3_aa: CASSLYGSYGYTF
v_call: TRBV7-2
clone_size: NA
j_call: TRBJ1-2
d_call: NA

cdr3_nt: TGCAGTGCTAGTCCCGGCAGGGCCTCTGGAAACACCATATATTTT
cdr3_aa: CSASPGRASGNTIYF
v_call: TRBV20-1
clone_size: few
j_call: TRBJ1-3
d_call: NA

cdr3_nt: TGTGCCAGCAGCCCCTCCCCGATCCCCTCCTACGAGCAGTACTTC
cdr3_aa: CASSPSPIPSYEQYF
v_call: TRBV3-1
clone_size: few
j_call: TRBJ2-7
d_call: NA

cdr3_nt: TGCGCCAGCAGCTTGGATGGTGGAAACACCATATATTTT
cdr3_aa: CASSLDGGNTIYF
v_call: TRBV5-1
clone_size: NA
j_call: TRBJ1-3
d_call: NA

cdr3_nt: TGTGCCAGCAGCTTAGCCCCCTCGGGAACAGATACGCAGTATTTT
cdr3_aa: CASSLAPSGTDTQYF
v_call: TRBV7-7
clone_size: NA
j_call: TRBJ2-3
d_call: NA

cdr3_nt: TGTGCCAGCAGCCTAGGGACAGGGGGCCTCACTGAAGCTTTCTTT
cdr3_aa: CASSLGTGGLTEAFF
v_call: TRBV3-1
clone_size: NA
j_call: TRBJ1-1
d_call: TRBD1

cdr3_nt: TGTGCCATCAGTGATTCTCGGCGGGGGGGCCGTAACACCGGGGAGCTGTTTTTT
cdr3_aa: CAISDSRRGGRNTGELFF
v_call: TRBV10-3
clone_size: NA
j_call: TRBJ2-2
d_call: TRBD2

cdr3_nt: TGTGCCAGCAGCTTAATGGGGACTGTTGAAGCTTTCTTT
cdr3_aa: CASSLMGTVEAFF
v_call: TRBV7-9
clone_size: few
j_call: TRBJ1-1
d_call: NA

cdr3_nt: TGCAGTGCACCTGAGGGAGGGTACACAGATACGCAGTATTTT
cdr3_aa: CSAPEGGYTDTQYF
v_call: TRBV20-1
clone_size: few
j_call: TRBJ2-3
d_call: TRBD2

cdr3_nt: TGCAGTGCTAGAAGTTTGCGGGTAGCCAAAAACATTCAGTACTTC
cdr3_aa: CSARSLRVAKNIQYF
v_call: TRBV20-1
clone_size: NA
j_call: TRBJ2-4
d_call: NA

cdr3_nt: TGTGCCAGCAGTGACGACGGACTGAACACTGAAGCTTTCTTT
cdr3_aa: CASSDDGLNTEAFF
v_call: TRBV25-1
clone_size: NA
j_call: TRBJ1-1
d_call: NA

cdr3_nt: TGTGCCAGCAGTGGGACAGGGGGCCGCAATCAGCCCCAGCATTTT
cdr3_aa: CASSGTGGRNQPQHF
v_call: TRBV6-5
clone_size: NA
j_call: TRBJ1-5
d_call: TRBD1

cdr3_nt: TGTGCCAGCAGCTTAGGACTAGCGGGGTGGGCCGGGGAGCTGTTTTTT
cdr3_aa: CASSLGLAGWAGELFF
v_call: TRBV11-2
clone_size: few
j_call: TRBJ2-2
d_call: TRBD2

cdr3_nt: TGCAGTGCAGGGACCGTGAACACTGAAGCTTTCTTT
cdr3_aa: CSAGTVNTEAFF
v_call: TRBV20-1
clone_size: NA
j_call: TRBJ1-1
d_call: NA

cdr3_nt: TGCGCCAGCAGCTTGAGCAGCCCCGAGCAGTACTTC
cdr3_aa: CASSLSSPEQYF
v_call: TRBV5-1
clone_size: few
j_call: TRBJ2-7
d_call: NA

cdr3_nt: TGTGCCACCAGTGATGGCAGGGTGAAGGAGCAGTTCTTC
cdr3_aa: CATSDGRVKEQFF
v_call: TRBV24-1
clone_size: few
j_call: TRBJ2-1
d_call: NA

cdr3_nt: TGCGCCAGCAGCCTCGGGACCCTCAAACTCAATGAGCAGTTCTTC
cdr3_aa: CASSLGTLKLNEQFF
v_call: TRBV4-1
clone_size: few
j_call: TRBJ2-1
d_call: NA

cdr3_nt: TGCAGCGTGGGCGGACACCCGGCCAATGAGCAGTTCTTC
cdr3_aa: CSVGGHPANEQFF
v_call: TRBV29-1
clone_size: NA
j_call: TRBJ2-1
d_call: NA

cdr3_nt: TGTGCCTGGAGTGTAGAAGGGTCTACTGAAGCTTTCTTT
cdr3_aa: CAWSVEGSTEAFF
v_call: TRBV30
clone_size: NA
j_call: TRBJ1-1
d_call: NA

cdr3_nt: TGCAGTGCTCCAGCCCGTCCCGACTCCTACAATGAGCAGTTCTTC
cdr3_aa: CSAPARPDSYNEQFF
v_call: TRBV20-1
clone_size: few
j_call: TRBJ2-1
d_call: NA

cdr3_nt: TGCGCCAGCAGCTTGGCGAAAGGTGGGATGAACACTGAAGCTTTCTTT
cdr3_aa: CASSLAKGGMNTEAFF
v_call: TRBV5-1
clone_size: NA
j_call: TRBJ1-1
d_call: NA

cdr3_nt: TGTGCCAGCAGCCCCAGTAGTACTGCTAATCAGCCCCAGCATTTT
cdr3_aa: CASSPSSTANQPQHF
v_call: TRBV9
clone_size: NA
j_call: TRBJ1-5
d_call: NA

cdr3_nt: TGTGCCAGCAGCCTCCTAAGCGGGAGTTTAACAGATACGCAGTATTTT
cdr3_aa: CASSLLSGSLTDTQYF
v_call: TRBV14
clone_size: few
j_call: TRBJ2-3
d_call: TRBD2

cdr3_nt: TGTGCCAGCAGCCGACTTGGACAGGGGGTCACTGAAGCTTTCTTT
cdr3_aa: CASSRLGQGVTEAFF
v_call: TRBV7-2
clone_size: few
j_call: TRBJ1-1
d_call: TRBD1

cdr3_nt: TGTGCCAGCAGCCAAACGAGGAATGAGCAGTTCTTC
cdr3_aa: CASSQTRNEQFF
v_call: TRBV3-1
clone_size: few
j_call: TRBJ2-1
d_call: NA

cdr3_nt: TGTGCCAGCAGCCACGAAGACACTGAAGCTTTCTTT
cdr3_aa: CASSHEDTEAFF
v_call: TRBV3-1
clone_size: NA
j_call: TRBJ1-1
d_call: NA

cdr3_nt: TGTGCCAGCAGCTTAGCCGGGCGGGTCAATCAGCCCCAGCATTTT
cdr3_aa: CASSLAGRVNQPQHF
v_call: TRBV7-2
clone_size: NA
j_call: TRBJ1-5
d_call: NA